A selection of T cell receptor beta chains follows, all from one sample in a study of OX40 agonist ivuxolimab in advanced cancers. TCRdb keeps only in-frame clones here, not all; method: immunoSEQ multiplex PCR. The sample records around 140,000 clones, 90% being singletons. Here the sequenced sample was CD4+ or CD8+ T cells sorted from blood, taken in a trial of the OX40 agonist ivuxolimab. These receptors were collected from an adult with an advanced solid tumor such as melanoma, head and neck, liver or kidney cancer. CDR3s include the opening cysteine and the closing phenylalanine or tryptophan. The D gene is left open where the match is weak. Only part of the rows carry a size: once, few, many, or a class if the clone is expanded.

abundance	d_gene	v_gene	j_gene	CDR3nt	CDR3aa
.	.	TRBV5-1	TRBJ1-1	TGCGCCAGCAGCCCTGGCAGCCCGAACACTGAAGCTTTCTTT	CASSPGSPNTEAFF
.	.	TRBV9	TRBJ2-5	TGTGCCAGCAGCGTAGGAATCTCGTGGGAGACCCAGTACTTC	CASSVGISWETQYF
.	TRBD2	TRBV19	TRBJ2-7	TGTGCCAGTAGTATAGGGACTAGCGGGAAATACGAGCAGTACTTC	CASSIGTSGKYEQYF
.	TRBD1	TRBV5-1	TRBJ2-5	TGCGCCAGCAGCTCGGGACAGGGACAAGAGACCCAGTACTTC	CASSSGQGQETQYF
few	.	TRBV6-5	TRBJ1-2	TGTGCCAGCAGTTACGGCGGAGCTAACTATGGCTACACCTTC	CASSYGGANYGYTF
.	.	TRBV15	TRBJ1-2	TGTGCCACCAGCAGAGGGTCTGGCTACACCTTC	CATSRGSGYTF
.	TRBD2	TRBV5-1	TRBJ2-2	TGCGCCAGCAGCTTGGTCGGCGGGAGTTCAGTAACCGGGGAGCTGTTTTTT	CASSLVGGSSVTGELFF
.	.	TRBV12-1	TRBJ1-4	TGTGCCAGCGAAAATCGACAGGGTTCAACTAATGAAAAACTGTTTTTT	CASENRQGSTNEKLFF
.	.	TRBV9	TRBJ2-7	TGTGCCAGCAGCGTAGGTTCAAGCTCCTACGAGCAGTACTTC	CASSVGSSSYEQYF
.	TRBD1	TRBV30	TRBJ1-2	TGTGCCTGGAGTACAGGGGCGGATAACTATGGCTACACCTTC	CAWSTGADNYGYTF
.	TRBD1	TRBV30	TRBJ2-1	TGTGCCTGGAGGACAGGGGCTCGGAATGAGCAGTTCTTC	CAWRTGARNEQFF
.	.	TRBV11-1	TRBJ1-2	TGTGCCAGCAGCCCGTTAGGAGGGCCCTATGGCTACACCTTC	CASSPLGGPYGYTF
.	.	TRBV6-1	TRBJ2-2	TGTGCCAGCTATGAGGGCTCTCTGGGGGGCGGGGAGCTGTTTTTT	CASYEGSLGGGELFF
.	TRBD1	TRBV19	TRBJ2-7	TGTGCCAGTAGTTCATGGACAGGCCCCTACGAGCAGTACTTC	CASSSWTGPYEQYF
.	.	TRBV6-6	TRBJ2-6	TGTGCCAGCAGTTTGGACGGGAACTCTGGGGCCAACGTCCTGACTTTC	CASSLDGNSGANVLTF
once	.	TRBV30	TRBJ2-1	TGTGCCTGGAGTGTGGTCCCCCGGAGCTCCTACAATGAGCAGTTCTTC	CAWSVVPRSSYNEQFF
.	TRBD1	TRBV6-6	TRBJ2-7	TGTGCCAGCAGTTACTCGGGGACAGGGGCTGACGAGCAGTACTTC	CASSYSGTGADEQYF
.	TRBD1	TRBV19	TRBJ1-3	TGTGCCAGTAGTAGACAGGGGGGTAGGTCTGGAAACACCATATATTTT	CASSRQGGRSGNTIYF
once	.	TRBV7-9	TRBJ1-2	TGTGCCAGCAGCTTAGAAGTTGGGTCTGCTAACTATGGCTACACCTTC	CASSLEVGSANYGYTF
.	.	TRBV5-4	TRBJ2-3	TGTGCCAGCAGCGCATCTTCAGATACGCAGTATTTT	CASSASSDTQYF
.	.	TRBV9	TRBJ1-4	TGTGCCAGCAGCGTAGAGGCAGCAACTAATGAAAAACTGTTTTTT	CASSVEAATNEKLFF
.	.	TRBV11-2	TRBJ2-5	TGTGCCAGCAGCTCCGGATCGGGACTCGCCTACCAAGAGACCCAGTACTTC	CASSSGSGLAYQETQYF
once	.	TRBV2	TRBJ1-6	TGTGCCAGCCTGATTTCAGGGACGACACCCCTCCACTTT	CASLISGTTPLHF
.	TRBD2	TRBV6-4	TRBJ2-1	TGTGCCAGCAGTGAACTAGCGGGAGGTCTCAATGAGCAGTTCTTC	CASSELAGGLNEQFF
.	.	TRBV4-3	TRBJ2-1	TGCGCCAGCAGCCAAGATTCACGGCCAGCAGGTCTCTATGAGCAGTTCTTC	CASSQDSRPAGLYEQFF
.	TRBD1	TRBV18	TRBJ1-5	TGTGCCAGCTCACCACCGGACAGGGGGCGAGGCAATCAGCCCCAGCATTTT	CASSPPDRGRGNQPQHF
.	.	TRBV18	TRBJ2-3	TGTGCCAGCTCACCAACTTCGACGGCCAGCACAGATACGCAGTATTTT	CASSPTSTASTDTQYF
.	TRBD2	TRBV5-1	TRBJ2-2	TGCGCCAGCAGCCCCGGGACTAGCGGGACTTACACCGGGGAGCTGTTTTTT	CASSPGTSGTYTGELFF
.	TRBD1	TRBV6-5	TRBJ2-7	TGTGCCAGCGTAGGGACAGGAGCCTACGAGCAGTACTTC	CASVGTGAYEQYF
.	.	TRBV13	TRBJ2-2	TGTGCCAGCAGCTCCGTGAGGGGGAGGCCCACCGGGGAGCTGTTTTTT	CASSSVRGRPTGELFF
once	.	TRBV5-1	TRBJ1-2	TGCGCCAGCAGCTTAGAGCGAGCTAACTATGGCTACACCTTC	CASSLERANYGYTF
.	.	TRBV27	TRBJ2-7	TGTGCCAGCAGACGGGAGATCGGCTACGAGCAGTACTTC	CASRREIGYEQYF
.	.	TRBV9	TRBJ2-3	TGTGCCAGCAGCGTAGGTGAAAGCACAGATACGCAGTATTTT	CASSVGESTDTQYF
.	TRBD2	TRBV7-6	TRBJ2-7	TGTGCCAGCAGCAAGGAAGCGGGAGGGCCAGACGAGCAGTACTTC	CASSKEAGGPDEQYF
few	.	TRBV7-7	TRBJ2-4	TGTGCTAGCAGCTTAGAGGGGGAGGCAGAACTAGCCAAAAACATTCAGTACTTC	CASSLEGEAELAKNIQYF
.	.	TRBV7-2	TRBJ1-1	TGTGCCAGCAGCTTCCGGGGGGCCGACACTGAAGCTTTCTTT	CASSFRGADTEAFF
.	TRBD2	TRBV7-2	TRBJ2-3	TGTGCCAGCAGCCCCACCGGGGGGGATACGCAGTATTTT	CASSPTGGDTQYF
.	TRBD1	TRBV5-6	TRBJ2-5	TGTGCCAGCAGCTTAGGGACAGGGAGGCAAGAGACCCAGTACTTC	CASSLGTGRQETQYF